The entry below describes one TCR beta chain. This record comes from a study of control samples from healthy donors and cancer patients. Clones were sequenced by immunoSEQ multiplex PCR, and TCRdb holds only the in-frame ones, with some missing. The table lists more than 140,000 clones, about 89% of them singletons. Germline V CDR1 and CDR2: SNHLY, FYNNEI. CDR3 length: 11 amino acids. V lost 4 bases to trimming and J lost 14 bases, with 12 bases between them. Input material: blood. The gene calls are TRBV2 and TRBJ2-1; D ambiguous. The sequence was obtained from a young man in good health. This chain's CDR3 is CASSALVLKFF. CDR3 in DNA: TGTGCCAGCAGTGCCCTCGTCTTAAAGTTCTTC. Using reference TRBV2 and TRBJ2-1 for the parts outside the CDR3, the full variable domain is EPEVTQTPSHQVTQMGQEVILRCVPISNHLYFYWYRQILGQKVEFLVSFYNNEISEKSEIFDDQFSVERPDGSNFTLKIRSTKLEDSAMYFCASSALVLKFFGPGTRLTVL.